This T cell receptor (beta chain) was captured by sequencing in a study of T cells after posttransplantation cyclophosphamide. From germline, CDR1 is SNHLY and CDR2 FYNNEI. With V trimmed by 7 bases and J by 1 base, 3 bases remained unmatched. This CDR3 has 13 amino acids. Method: immunoSEQ multiplex PCR; TCRdb's copy keeps in-frame clones and lacks some. The sample shows under 75,000 clones, about 93% of them seen only once. The sample consisted of PBMCs. This TCR came from a young woman in good health and a related stem cell transplant donor. V gene TRBV2 combines with J gene TRBJ2-5, with 7 bases matching TRBD2. For the CDR3, the DNA is TGTGCCAGCACTAGACTAGCCCAAGAGACCCAGTACTTC. This sequence encodes CASTRLAQETQYF.